A selection of T cell receptor beta chains follows, all from one sample in a study of blood T cell repertoires in COVID-19. TCRdb keeps only in-frame clones here, not all; method: immunoSEQ multiplex PCR. The sample contains 250,000 to 350,000 clones, 85% to 90% of which appear only once. The sequencing input was PBMCs or T cells enriched from blood (not recorded which). The receptors were sampled from a woman aged 18-29 years with acute COVID-19. Each CDR3 is given with its conserved first and last residue. The order of the fields is D gene, clone size, J gene, V gene, CDR3 DNA, CDR3 protein. A D gene is named only where the DNA matches it firmly. Size values are once, few and many counts, or a class for expanded clones, and some rows have none.

. once TRBJ2-7 TRBV5-6 TGTGCCAGCAGCTTGGCGGGGAGCTCCTACGAGCAGTACTTC CASSLAGSSYEQYF
. . TRBJ2-7 TRBV9 TGTGCCAGCAGCGTAGGACACGGCTCCTCCTACGAGCAGTACTTC CASSVGHGSSYEQYF
. . TRBJ2-7 TRBV19 TGTGCCAGTAGTCCCCTATCGGGCAGGGCCGAATCCGAGCAGTACTTC CASSPLSGRAESEQYF
. . TRBJ2-1 TRBV18 TGTGCCAGCTCAACCCCAACCGGGAAGCGAGGAAATGAGCAGTTCTTC CASSTPTGKRGNEQFF
. . TRBJ2-1 TRBV11-2 TGTGCCAGCAGCTTAGTATCCTACAATGAGCAGTTCTTC CASSLVSYNEQFF
. . TRBJ1-1 TRBV9 TGTGCCAGCAGCGTGGGGACACAGAACACTGAAGCTTTCTTT CASSVGTQNTEAFF
TRBD2 . TRBJ2-3 TRBV30 TGTGCCTGGCTAGCGGGAGGAGGAACAGATACGCAGTATTTT CAWLAGGGTDTQYF
. . TRBJ1-3 TRBV2 TGTGCCAGTCTTTGGGCAGTTGGAAACACCATATATTTT CASLWAVGNTIYF
TRBD2 . TRBJ2-2 TRBV29-1 TGCAGCGGCGGGACTACCAACACCGGGGAGCTGTTTTTT CSGGTTNTGELFF
TRBD2 . TRBJ2-1 TRBV27 TGTGCCAGCAGTTTAGTGGCTAGCGGGGGTTACAATGAGCAGTTCTTC CASSLVASGGYNEQFF
TRBD1 . TRBJ2-7 TRBV5-1 TGCGCCAGCAGCCTTGGACAGGGAAGGTACGAGCAGTACTTC CASSLGQGRYEQYF
. once TRBJ1-2 TRBV6-5 TGTGCCAGCAGCCTACAGGGAAATCAAAGAGATGGCTACACCTTC CASSLQGNQRDGYTF
. . TRBJ1-6 TRBV5-6 TGTGCCAGCAGCTTGGCCGGGAAGGGAGTAGATTCACCCCTCCACTTT CASSLAGKGVDSPLHF
TRBD2 . TRBJ2-2 TRBV7-3 TGTGCCAGCAGCTTACGAGCGGGAGATAGCACCGGGGAGCTGTTTTTT CASSLRAGDSTGELFF
TRBD1 once TRBJ1-2 TRBV27 TGTGCCAGCAGTTTAAGGGCAGGGGGAGATGGCTACACCTTC CASSLRAGGDGYTF
TRBD2 . TRBJ2-2 TRBV7-6 TGTGCCAGCAGCTTAATGACAGCGGGAGCCCGCACCGGGGAGCTGTTTTTT CASSLMTAGARTGELFF
TRBD1 . TRBJ1-2 TRBV6-4 TGTGCCAGCTCGATGACAGGGAAGAATTGGTATGGCTACACCTTC CASSMTGKNWYGYTF
TRBD1 . TRBJ2-1 TRBV11-3 TGTGCCAGCAGCAGCAGGGGGATAAAGTATGAGCAGTTCTTC CASSSRGIKYEQFF
. . TRBJ2-7 TRBV6-5 TGTGCCAGCAGTTCCGGGCGGGACTACGAGCAGTACTTC CASSSGRDYEQYF
. . TRBJ2-1 TRBV9 TGTGCCAGCGTTGGGGGCGGTGAGCAGTTCTTC CASVGGGEQFF
TRBD2 . TRBJ2-2 TRBV29-1 TGCAGCGTTAATGTAGCGGGAGGGGTGTCCGGCGGGGAGCTGTTTTTT CSVNVAGGVSGGELFF
. . TRBJ2-2 TRBV27 TGTGCCAGCAGTTCCCCCACTTCCAACACCGGGGAGCTGTTTTTT CASSSPTSNTGELFF
TRBD1 . TRBJ2-4 TRBV6-5 TGTGCCAGCAGGCGACAGGGGGCTAACATTCAGTACTTC CASRRQGANIQYF
TRBD1 . TRBJ1-1 TRBV28 TGTGCCAGCAGGCGTCCAGGGGGGAACACTGAAGCTTTCTTT CASRRPGGNTEAFF
TRBD2 . TRBJ2-3 TRBV11-3 TGTGCCAGCAGCCCCCTAGCGGGTCCTGGAGATACGCAGTATTTT CASSPLAGPGDTQYF
. once TRBJ1-1 TRBV28 TGTGCCAGTTACAGGGAATTGAACACTGAAGCTTTCTTT CASYRELNTEAFF
. . TRBJ1-1 TRBV18 TGTGCCAGCTCTCAAGACAGGTTGATGAACACTGAAGCTTTCTTT CASSQDRLMNTEAFF
. . TRBJ1-1 TRBV3-1/TRBV3-2 TGTGCCAGCAGCTACAGTGGTCGGAACACTGAAGCTTTCTTT CASSYSGRNTEAFF
. . TRBJ2-7 TRBV7-9 TGTGCCAGCAGCCAAACACCGCCGGGAGCTAGCTACATCCGCGAGCAGTACTTC CASSQTPPGASYIREQYF
TRBD1 . TRBJ1-2 TRBV11-2 TGTGCCAGCAGCTTAGAGGACAGGGGGCGCCCTCCAAACTATGGCTACACCTTC CASSLEDRGRPPNYGYTF
TRBD1 . TRBJ2-7 TRBV5-8 TGTGCCAGCCTTCTGTGGGGGACAGGTCTCTACGAGCAGTACTTC CASLLWGTGLYEQYF
. . TRBJ1-4 TRBV28 TGTGCCAGCAGTTTATTGGCAGGAGGTAATGAAAAACTGTTTTTT CASSLLAGGNEKLFF
. . TRBJ2-2 TRBV6-1 TGTGCCAGCAGTGACCGTGGGACAAGCAACACCGGGGAGCTGTTTTTT CASSDRGTSNTGELFF
TRBD1 . TRBJ1-5 TRBV7-9 TGTGCCAGCAGCCCCGGGACAGGGGCCTATCAGCCCCAGCATTTT CASSPGTGAYQPQHF
. . TRBJ2-7 TRBV29-1 TGCAGCGTTGAATCAGGTTCCTACGAGCAGTACTTC CSVESGSYEQYF
. few TRBJ1-1 TRBV12-3/TRBV12-4 TGTGCCAGCAGCCGAGGCGCCGGTGAAGCTTTCTTT CASSRGAGEAFF
. . TRBJ1-2 TRBV5-4 TGTGCCAGCAGCGTGGGGGCAGATAACTATGGCTACACCTTC CASSVGADNYGYTF
TRBD2 . TRBJ2-3 TRBV5-1 TGCGCCAGCAGCTTAGGCGGGAGAACAGATACGCAGTATTTT CASSLGGRTDTQYF
. . TRBJ1-1 TRBV4-1 TGCGCCAGCAGCCAAGAGGGGCTGGCGAACACTGAAGCTTTCTTT CASSQEGLANTEAFF